This passage covers 10 T cell receptor beta chains from one sample sequenced in a study of cytomegalovirus exposure and HLA in healthy donors. The PCR made use of 60 Vbeta and 13 Jbeta primers. TCRdb's copy holds only in-frame clones and misses some; the assay was immunoSEQ multiplex PCR. The sample carries 90,000 to 150,000 clones, approximately 80% recorded once. Sequencing was done on a sample of PBMCs. The receptors were gathered from a female donor in good health and CMV-seronegative.

V gene TRBV19 combines with J gene TRBJ2-7; 9 bases map to TRBD1. This CDR3 region has 14 residues. Germline trimming cut 9 bases from V and 2 bases from J; bases unmatched to any gene: 8. Germline-derived CDR1 and CDR2 are LNHDA and SQIVND (reference sequence). CDR3 in amino acids: CASARDRATYEQYF. CDR3 DNA: TGTGCCAGCGCCCGGGACAGGGCTACCTACGAGCAGTACTTC.

Only a few counts were recorded for this clone. The rearrangement uses TRBV2 and TRBJ2-2; D is possibly TRBD1 (6 bases). Germline V lookup: CDR1 SNHLY, CDR2 FYNNEI. V gave up 7 bases and J gave up 3 bases, with 12 bases separating them. The CDR3 has 14 amino acids. The CDR3 sequence is CASKRDIYTGELFF. The CDR3 DNA is TGTGCCAGCAAACGGGACATATACACCGGGGAGCTGTTTTTT.

The V call is TRBV2, the J call TRBJ2-3, with 10 bases fitting TRBD2. This CDR3 has 15 amino acids. Germline values: CDR1 SNHLY, CDR2 FYNNEI. Trimming at V came to 5 bases and at J to 2 bases, leaving 4 bases not matched to a gene. This chain's CDR3 is CASSSSGGLTDTQYF. For the CDR3, the DNA is TGTGCCAGCAGTTCTAGCGGGGGACTCACAGATACGCAGTATTTT.

This clone was picked up one time. The V gene is TRBV29-1, the J gene TRBJ2-4; 9 bases match TRBD2. The V segment lost 5 bases and the J segment 6 bases; nucleotides outside the gene matches: 8. The CDR3 runs to 14 residues. CDR1 is SQVTM, CDR2 ANQGSEA, per germline. CDR3: CSVHLAGSRNIQYF. The CDR3 DNA reads TGCAGCGTTCATCTAGCGGGGTCTAGAAACATTCAGTACTTC.

V usage is TRBV18 and J usage is TRBJ2-5; D unresolved. TRBJ2-7 matches the DNA end more closely, so the J call is doubtful. Germline V CDR1 and CDR2: KGHSH, LQKENI. This CDR3 contains 14 residues. In DNA form, the CDR3 reads TGTGCCAGCTCACCACCTGGGCTCTCCTACGAGCAGTACTTC. Amino acid sequence: CASSPPGLSYEQYF.

V and J are TRBV4-1 and TRBJ2-3, with a weak D call TRBD1 (6 bases). This CDR3 is built from 16 residues. Germline values: CDR1 MGHRA, CDR2 YSYEKL. V dropped 0 bases and J dropped 4 bases, with 14 bases sitting between them. For the CDR3, the DNA is TGCGCCAGCAGCCAAGACCCCAGGGGTCTCTCAGATACGCAGTATTTT. Encoded protein: CASSQDPRGLSDTQYF.

This clone was found a few times. V gene TRBV2 combines with J gene TRBJ1-5; 7 nucleotides align to TRBD1. Germline CDR1 and CDR2: SNHLY and FYNNEI. The CDR3 covers 13 residues. With 6 bases clipped from V and 6 bases from J, the junction kept 5 bases outside the gene matches. Here the CDR3 DNA reads TGTGCCAGCAGAGACAGGGATCCTCAGCCCCAGCATTTT. It specifies CASRDRDPQPQHF.

The chain carries TRBV7-6 and TRBJ2-3; the match to TRBD2 covers 11 bases. The CDR3 covers 18 residues. Per germline, CDR1 SGHVS and CDR2 FNYEAQ. The V segment lost 5 bases and the J segment 6 bases; nucleotides outside the gene matches: 16. This CDR3 is CASSPSAFLAGGGDTQYF. The CDR3 DNA reads TGTGCCAGCAGCCCCAGTGCCTTCCTAGCGGGGGGCGGGGATACGCAGTATTTT. The full variable domain, in which reference TRBV7-6 and TRBJ2-3 provide the parts outside the CDR3, is GAGVSQSPRYKVTKRGQDVALRCDPISGHVSLYWYRQALGQGPEFLTYFNYEAQQDKSGLPNDRFSAERPEGSISTLTIQRTEQRDSAMYRCASSPSAFLAGGGDTQYFGPGTRLTVL.

CDR3 loop: CASSVLTGSYNEQFF. CDR3 coding DNA: TGTGCCAGCAGTGTGCTAACAGGCTCCTACAATGAGCAGTTCTTC. This chain links TRBV2 with TRBJ2-1; perhaps TRBD1 as D (5 bases). This CDR3 is built from 15 residues. Germline V gene lookup returns CDR1 SNHLY and CDR2 FYNNEI. V was cut by 4 bases and J by 0 bases, with 10 bases left in between.

The J gene is TRBJ1-4, the V gene TRBV19; D gene uncertain. The germline gives CDR1 LNHDA, CDR2 SQIVND (reference sequence). V dropped 5 bases and J dropped 4 bases, with 17 bases sitting between them. This CDR3 has 16 residues. CDR3 loop: CASSVSRQAFNEKLFF. CDR3 DNA: TGTGCCAGTAGTGTCTCCCGGCAGGCCTTTAATGAAAAACTGTTTTTT.